Listed here are 16 T cell receptor beta chains from one sample, sequenced in a study of T cells in women clearing cervical HPV infection. Produced via immunoSEQ multiplex PCR; TCRdb's table is partial and in-frame only. This specimen shows 25,000 to 35,000 clones; the ten leading clones hold roughly 8.4%. Sequences were obtained from blood buffy coat. The source of these receptors is a woman aged 18 to 75 with a cervical HPV16 infection that either progressed to CIN3+ or cleared (not recorded which).

Regarding this clone: The sequence runs out 3 residues before the end of the CDR3; the remainder is reconstructed from the germline J gene. The V and J genes are TRBV12-3 or TRBV12-4 and TRBJ2-7; the D gene is possibly TRBD1 (5 bases). The CDR3 totals 13 residues. The ends were cut back, 4 bases at V and 6 bases at J, with 13 bases in the middle. CDR3 sequence reads: CASSSYRLGEQYF. The CDR3 bases that were read are TGTGCCAGCAGTTCCTACAGGCTGGGCGAG.

For this clone: The CDR3 end falls 3 residues outside the read, so it is completed with the germline J gene. The chain is built from TRBV2 and TRBJ2-2; the D is unclear. V lost 10 bases, J lost 8 bases, and 17 bases lay in between. The germline CDR1 and CDR2 sequences are SNHLY and FYNNEI. The CDR3 has 13 amino acids. The DNA read from the CDR3 is TGTGCCACCCTCCTACGTTCTTCGGGGGAG. Amino acids: CATLLRSSGE. Given in full, the CDR3 is CATLLRSSGELFF. The variable domain in full, completed from reference TRBV2 and TRBJ2-2, reads EPEVTQTPSHQVTQMGQEVILRCVPISNHLYFYWYRQILGQKVEFLVSFYNNEISEKSEIFDDQFSVERPDGSNFTLKIRSTKLEDSAMYFCATLLRSSGELFFGEGSRLTVL.

To note about this clone: The read terminates 3 residues before the CDR3 end, so the remaining end is supplied by the germline J gene. The chain joins TRBV20-1 to TRBJ2-5; 7 bases are shared with TRBD2. Germline lookup yields CDR1 DFQATT and CDR2 SNEGSKA (reference sequence). V shed 6 bases, J shed 7 bases, and the junction held 8 bases outside the gene matches. This CDR3 has 12 residues. CDR3 amino acids: CSAEKTGGTQYF. The CDR3 bases that were read are TGCAGTGCGGAAAAAACGGGGGGGACC.

Remarks on this clone: The read comes to an end 3 residues before the CDR3 does, leaving the germline J gene to fill in the end. The rearrangement uses TRBV18 and TRBJ1-2; TRBD1 matches at 9 bases. CDR1 KGHSH and CDR2 LQKENI come from the germline V gene. The CDR3 is 15 residues long. Trimming removed 1 base from V and 4 bases from J; junction bases left unmatched: 4. CDR3 protein: CASSPRDRESYGYTF. The part of the CDR3 DNA that was read is TGTGCCAGCTCACCACGGGACAGGGAGAGCTATGGC.

A note on this clone: The missing CDR3 end, 3 residues past where the read stops, is filled in from the germline J gene. This sequence joins TRBV2 and TRBJ2-3, with D perhaps assigned TRBD1 or TRBD2 (5 bases each). V shed 7 bases and J shed 0 bases, with 8 bases lying between them. Germline V CDR1 and CDR2: SNHLY, FYNNEI. This CDR3 contains 13 residues. The part of the CDR3 DNA that was read is TGTGCCAGCAAGGGGAGTAGCACAGATACG. This codes for CASKGSSTDT. The entire CDR3 reads CASKGSSTDTQYF.

In regard to this clone: From the germline J gene comes the end of the CDR3, since the read stops 3 residues before it. The chain couples TRBV20-1 to TRBJ2-5; TRBD2 agrees at 12 bases. From germline, CDR1 is DFQATT and CDR2 SNEGSKA (reference sequence). The V segment lost 0 bases and the J segment 2 bases; nucleotides outside the gene matches: 10. This CDR3 has 18 residues. CDR3 amino acids: CSARDLGLAGPGQETQYF. The DNA read from the CDR3 is TGCAGTGCTAGAGACCTGGGACTAGCGGGTCCCGGACAAGAGACC.

Concerning this clone itself: The read ends 3 residues shy of where the CDR3 ends; the end is completed using the germline J gene. The chain combines TRBV30 with TRBJ2-5, with 10 bases aligning to TRBD2. Germline trimming cut 2 bases from V and 4 bases from J; bases unmatched to any gene: 7. The CDR3 is made up of 15 amino acids. Germline V gene lookup returns CDR1 GTSNPN and CDR2 SVGIG (reference sequence). CDR3 protein: CAWSPLLAGRETQYF. The CDR3 DNA, read in part, is TGTGCCTGGAGTCCCCTACTAGCGGGAAGAGAGACC. Together with reference TRBV30 and TRBJ2-5, the CDR3 gives the full variable domain: SQTIHQWPATLVQPVGSPLSLECTVEGTSNPNLYWYRQAAGRGLQLLFYSVGIGQISSEVPQNLSASRPQDRQFILSSKKLLLSDSGFYLCAWSPLLAGRETQYFGPGTRLLVL.

To note about this clone: The read is 3 residues too short to cover the CDR3 end, so that end is filled in from the germline J gene. The chain recombines TRBV20-1 with TRBJ1-2; a possible D gene is TRBD1 (6 bases). CDR1 and CDR2 (germline): DFQATT, SNEGSKA (reference sequence). The V gene lost 2 bases and the J gene lost 0 bases, with 10 bases spanning the gap. The CDR3 has 14 amino acids. Partial CDR3 DNA: TGCAGTGCTAGACGGGACATCGCTAACTATGGC. It specifies CSARRDIANYG. In full, the CDR3 reads CSARRDIANYGYTF.

On this clone: The read ends 3 residues before the CDR3 terminus; that terminus is restored from the germline J gene. The rearrangement links TRBV7-9 to TRBJ1-1; 7 bases line up with TRBD1. This CDR3 has 14 amino acids. CDR1 SEHNR and CDR2 FQNEAQ come from the germline V gene (reference sequence). After removal of 5 bases from V and 5 bases from J, the junction contained 8 bases not matched to a gene. The CDR3 loop reads CASSPPTGRTEAFF. The DNA read from the CDR3 is TGTGCCAGCAGCCCACCGACAGGGAGGACTGAA. Full variable domain (missing parts from reference TRBV7-9 and TRBJ1-1): DTGVSQNPRHKITKRGQNVTFRCDPISEHNRLYWYRQTLGQGPEFLTYFQNEAQLEKSRLLSDRFSAERPKGSFSTLEIQRTEQGDSAMYLCASSPPTGRTEAFFGQGTRLTVV.

The sequenced part of the CDR3 DNA is TGTGCCAGTAGTTCGACAGGGCTGAACACTGAA. Amino acids: CASSSTGLNTE. The whole CDR3 region reads CASSSTGLNTEAFF. The genes are TRBV19 and TRBJ1-1; 7 bases are a match to TRBD1. Sequencing ends 3 residues short of the CDR3 end; the germline J gene provides the rest. Germline CDR1 LNHDA, CDR2 SQIVND (reference sequence). The CDR3 has 14 residues. With 5 bases clipped from V and 0 bases from J, the junction kept 3 bases outside the gene matches.

With respect to this clone: The read comes to an end 3 residues before the CDR3 does, leaving the germline J gene to fill in the end. The chain combines TRBV7-2 with TRBJ2-1; 9 positions agree with TRBD1. The junction had 7 bases not matched to a gene; V was cut back by 5 bases and J by 5 bases. CDR3 length: 15 residues. Germline CDR1 SGHTA, CDR2 FQGNSA. The CDR3: CASSNTGGNNNEQFF. The part of the CDR3 DNA that was read is TGTGCCAGCAGCAACACAGGGGGCAATAACAATGAG.

Remarks on this clone: The CDR3 end falls 3 residues outside the read, so it is completed with the germline J gene. The V gene is TRBV5-1, the J gene TRBJ2-3, with 12 nucleotides matching TRBD2. V shed 5 bases, J shed 0 bases, and the junction held 4 bases outside the gene matches. The germline gives CDR1 SGHRS, CDR2 YFSETQ. The CDR3 runs to 16 residues. The sequenced CDR3 bases are TGCGCCAGCAGAGATGGGACTAGCGGGAGCACAGATACG. This translates into CASRDGTSGSTDT. In full, the CDR3 is CASRDGTSGSTDTQYF.

For this clone: The read terminates 3 residues before the CDR3 end, so the remaining end is supplied by the germline J gene. V gene TRBV20-1 combines with J gene TRBJ1-4; D is undetermined. Germline CDR1 reads DFQATT; CDR2 reads SNEGSKA (reference sequence). This CDR3 has 14 amino acids. Trimming took 1 base from V and 0 from J, leaving 6 bases between them. The DNA read from the CDR3 is TGCAGTGCTAGAGCGTTTACAACTAATGAAAAA. Its protein product is CSARAFTTNEK. From start to end, the CDR3 is CSARAFTTNEKLFF.

Comments on this clone: The CDR3 end lies 3 residues beyond the end of the read and is filled in from the germline J gene. The chain has TRBV20-1 and TRBJ2-5, with 7 bases matching TRBD1. V lost 6 bases to trimming and J lost 2 bases; unmatched junction nucleotides: 12. Per germline, CDR1 DFQATT and CDR2 SNEGSKA (reference sequence). The CDR3 consists of 15 residues. The CDR3 sequence is CSAKSTGTVQETQYF. The covered CDR3 bases are TGCAGTGCCAAGTCGACCGGGACAGTTCAAGAGACC.

To note about this clone: The CDR3 extends 3 residues past the end of the read, so its final part is completed from the germline J gene. The chain is built from TRBV19 and TRBJ2-3; 12 positions match TRBD2. The V and J ends lost 5 bases and 5 bases, in that order; junction bases with no gene match: 8. This CDR3 is 16 amino acids long. Germline CDR1 LNHDA, CDR2 SQIVND (reference sequence). CDR3 DNA, as far as it was read: TGTGCCAGTAGTCCCACTAGCGGGGGGACCGGAGATACG. Translating gives CASSPTSGGTGDT. The CDR3 as a whole reads CASSPTSGGTGDTQYF.

The CDR3 bases that were read are TGTGCCAGCTCACCATCAGACAGGCCCCAGGGGGGC. This encodes CASSPSDRPQGG. The whole CDR3 protein is CASSPSDRPQGGYTF. This sequence joins TRBV18 and TRBJ1-2, with D possibly TRBD1 on 6 matching bases. The read ends 3 residues shy of where the CDR3 ends; the end is completed using the germline J gene. Germline V gene lookup returns CDR1 KGHSH and CDR2 LQKENI. CDR3 size: 15 residues.